These 18 T cell receptor beta chains originate from one sample sequenced in a study of blood T cells in healthy people across ages. Together with a sample-barcoded 5' primer, a J-beta primer mix was included in a second PCR lasting 7 to 11 cycles. TCRdb itself ran the 5' RACE reads through MiXCR, one entry per CDR3 protein. The data contain over 950,000 distinct CDR3 sequences, around 54% of them seen just once; the ten biggest clones take up over 20%. Sequences were obtained from blood. The receptors here all came from a woman in her sixties or seventies in good health.

V and J are TRBV6-2 or TRBV6-3 and TRBJ2-7; 13 bases are shared with TRBD2. This CDR3 contains 17 residues. Germline CDR1 is MNHEY and CDR2 is SVGEGT. With V trimmed by 6 bases and J by 5 bases, 13 bases remained unmatched. The CDR3 DNA reads as TGTGCCAGCAGAGCCCGGACTAGCGGGAGCTTGAGACACGAGCAGTACTTC. This sequence encodes CASRARTSGSLRHEQYF.

Comments on this clonotype: A much larger clone lies a single base off, so this may be a read error. The chain couples TRBV20-1 to TRBJ2-7; D not resolved. Germline CDR1 reads DFQATT; CDR2 reads SNEGSKA (reference sequence). The CDR3 has 14 amino acids. The V and J ends lost 4 bases and 1 base respectively, with 14 bases between them. CDR3 nucleotides: TGCAGTGCTATGCCCCTAGTGGGGTCCTACGAGCAGTACTTC. Its translation is CSAMPLVGSYEQYF.

V is TRBV11-1 and J is TRBJ2-7; 9 nucleotides align to TRBD1. The end of the DNA aligns better with TRBJ2-5, so the J call may be wrong. The CDR3 loop spans 13 amino acids. Germline V CDR1 and CDR2: SGHAT, FQDESV (reference sequence). The CDR3 spells CASSVQGAKTQYF. In DNA, the CDR3 is TGTGCCAGCAGTGTACAGGGGGCGAAGACCCAGTACTTC.

At least ten counts were recorded for this clonotype. The V call is TRBV27, the J call TRBJ2-3, with D perhaps TRBD1 or TRBD2 (5 bases each). This CDR3 contains 13 residues. Trimming removed 3 bases at V and 2 bases at J, with 6 bases between. CDR1 and CDR2 (germline): MNHEY, SMNVEV (reference sequence). The CDR3: CASSLGVTDTQYF. As DNA, the CDR3 is TGTGCCAGCAGTTTGGGGGTCACAGATACGCAGTATTTT.

This clonotype was seen just once. This clone may be a read error of a much larger clone one base away. The chain recombines TRBV7-9 with TRBJ2-3; 8 bases match TRBD1. There are 15 residues in the CDR3. CDR1 and CDR2 (germline): SEHNR, FQNEAQ (reference sequence). The CDR3 nucleotides read TGTGCCAGCAGCGGCCCCAGGGGGCTCACAGATACGCTGTATTTT. Its translation: CASSGPRGLTDTLYF. The entire variable domain, with the rest obtained from reference TRBV7-9 and TRBJ2-3, is as follows: DTGVSQNPRHKITKRGQNVTFRCDPISEHNRLYWYRQTLGQGPEFLTYFQNEAQLEKSRLLSDRFSAERPKGSFSTLEIQRTEQGDSAMYLCASSGPRGLTDTLYFGPGTRLTVL.

The chain is built from TRBV21-1 and TRBJ2-3; whether TRBD1, the table's D call, matches the DNA was not checked. TRBV21-1 is classified as a pseudogene. CDR3 length: 14 amino acids. CDR3 nucleotides: TGTGCCAGCAGCAATGGGGGCAGCACAGATACGCAGTATTTT. It specifies CASSNGGSTDTQYF.

This clonotype was seen more than once but under ten times. This chain's CDR3 is CASSSGTYSYEQYF. Written as DNA, the CDR3 is TGCGCCAGCAGCTCAGGGACATATTCCTACGAGCAGTACTTC. The J gene is TRBJ2-7, the V gene TRBV5-1; the D gene is possibly TRBD1 (6 bases). Between the trimmed V and J ends, which lost 3 bases and 1 base, there was a span of 11 bases. The germline V gene encodes CDR1 SGHRS and CDR2 YFSETQ. This CDR3 is 14 amino acids long.

This clonotype was picked up a small number of times. The rearrangement links TRBV7-9 to TRBJ1-4; D possibly corresponds to TRBD1 (6 bases). Germline CDR1 and CDR2: SEHNR and FQNEAQ (reference sequence). The CDR3 sequence is 15 residues long. Trimming shortened V by 5 bases and J by 4 bases, and 14 bases separated the two germline ends. Written as DNA, the CDR3 is TGTGCCAGCAGCCCAGGAGGGGGGCTTAATGAAAAACTGTTTTTT. Protein sequence: CASSPGGGLNEKLFF.

V gene TRBV4-1 combines with J gene TRBJ1-4, with D perhaps TRBD1 (5 bases). V dropped 0 bases and J dropped 4 bases, with 15 bases sitting between them. Germline V gene sequence: CDR1 MGHRA, CDR2 YSYEKL. The CDR3 loop spans 17 amino acids. CDR3 protein: CASSQDNKGRGNEKLFF. In nucleotides, the CDR3 is TGCGCCAGCAGCCAAGATAATAAGGGACGGGGTAATGAAAAACTGTTTTTT.

This clonotype came up a few times. V is TRBV2 and J is TRBJ2-4; D is possibly TRBD1 or TRBD2 (7 bases each). V lost 8 bases, J lost 8 bases, and 22 bases lay in between. The CDR3 consists of 15 residues. CDR1 and CDR2 (germline): SNHLY, FYNNEI. The DNA of the CDR3 is TGTGCCAGCGGGGGGAGGGGACAGCCAGGAGACATTCAGTACTTC. This translates into CASGGRGQPGDIQYF.

The chain is built from TRBV25-1 and TRBJ1-1; D is uncertain. V was shortened by 7 bases and J by 5 bases, with 8 bases between the two germline ends. The length of the CDR3 is 11 residues. CDR1 and CDR2 (germline): MGHDK, SYGVNS. The CDR3 coding sequence is TGTGCCAGCAACCTCGGGACTGAAGCTTTCTTT. Protein product: CASNLGTEAFF. The variable domain in full, completed from reference TRBV25-1 and TRBJ1-1, reads EADIYQTPRYLVIGTGKKITLECSQTMGHDKMYWYQQDPGMELHLIHYSYGVNSTEKGDLSSESTVSRIRTEHFPLTLESARPSHTSQYLCASNLGTEAFFGQGTRLTVV.

The chain uses TRBV7-9 and TRBJ2-7, with 8 bases fitting TRBD2. The V gene's germline CDR1 is SEHNR and CDR2 FQNEAQ (reference sequence). The CDR3 runs 17 residues. V was pared by 7 bases and J by 0 bases, with 14 bases of the junction left unmatched. CDR3 in DNA: TGTGCCAGCAATCCCCCCGCGGGAGGAAAAAGCTCCTACGAGCAGTACTTC. It yields the protein CASNPPAGGKSSYEQYF.

The chain couples TRBV5-1 to TRBJ2-7; D remains ambiguous. This CDR3 has 14 residues. Trimming removed 0 bases from V and 3 bases from J, with 10 bases in between. The germline V gene encodes CDR1 SGHRS and CDR2 YFSETQ. The CDR3 nucleotides are TGCGCCAGCAGCTTGGAGGCCTTCAGCTACGAGCAGTACTTC. The encoded protein is CASSLEAFSYEQYF.

In DNA, the CDR3 is TGTGCCAGCACCAGGGGATCTGGGGAGACCCAGTACTTC. Protein sequence: CASTRGSGETQYF. J is TRBJ2-7 and V is TRBV11-2; weak D call: TRBD1 (6 bases). The DNA end is a closer match to TRBJ2-5, so the J assignment may be wrong. CDR3 length: 13 residues. Germline V gene sequence: CDR1 SGHAT, CDR2 FQNNGV.

Of note for this clonotype: Sequence at one end of the junction differs from germline and may be a read error. This rearrangement joins TRBV27 to TRBJ1-2; D not resolved. The V gene's germline CDR1 is MNHEY and CDR2 SMNVEV (reference sequence). The CDR3 sequence is 20 residues long. The CDR3 nucleotides are TGTGCCGGCAGTTCATCTCTCCTACTATACAAGTTCAAAGCTAACTATGGCTACACCTTC. It encodes CAGSSSLLLYKFKANYGYTF.

This clonotype was seen more than once but under ten times. This rearrangement joins TRBV12-3 or TRBV12-4 to TRBJ2-6; D uncertain. With 5 bases removed from V and 3 bases from J, the gap between germline ends came to 8 bases. The CDR3 extends over 14 amino acids. DNA for the CDR3: TGTGCCAGCAGTGATCGGTTTGGGGCCAACGTCCTGACTTTC. Translated, it gives CASSDRFGANVLTF.

The V and J genes are TRBV27 and TRBJ2-2, with D hard to call. Looked up from germline, CDR1 is MNHEY and CDR2 is SMNVEV (reference sequence). The length of the CDR3 is 11 residues. The chain's CDR3 is CAVRITGELFF. In DNA form, the CDR3 reads TGTGCGGTACGAATCACCGGGGAGCTGTTTTTT.

V and J are TRBV6-5 and TRBJ2-4; D unresolved. Germline CDR1 is MNHEY and CDR2 is SVGAGI. This CDR3 contains 14 residues. V lost 0 bases, J lost 9 bases, and 12 bases lay in between. The CDR3 is CASSYSPGYGIQYF. The CDR3 nucleotides are TGTGCCAGCAGTTACTCTCCCGGGTATGGCATTCAGTACTTC.